The clone carrying this T cell receptor beta chain was seen at least ten times. Its antigen is not known. TCRdb re-called the 5' RACE reads through MiXCR, storing one row per CDR3 protein. The sample has roughly 320,000 distinct CDR3 sequences; around 11% are singletons. The sample is drawn from a study of T cells after yellow fever vaccination. Study-level findings and limits: Only a minor proportion of clonotypes was detected across both CD4 and CD8 compartments.

V lost 2 bases and J lost 5, with 23 bases in between. CDR1 and CDR2 (germline): MNHEY, SVGAGI. The CDR3 is 18 amino acids. The sequences come from CD4+ T cells sorted from PBMCs, collected 45 days after the yellow fever booster vaccination. The rearrangement links TRBV6-5 to TRBJ2-3, with D perhaps matching TRBD1 or TRBD2 (6 bases each). This receptor was obtained from a man younger than 35 who received the YFV17D yellow fever vaccine. CDR3 DNA: TGTGCCAGCAGTTACATTGGGGGGAGAGGGGGGAAATTAGATACGCAGTATTTT. This translates into CASSYIGGRGGKLDTQYF.